The rows below give T cell receptor beta chains drawn from one sample of a study of radiation and T cells in renal cell carcinoma. Data came from immunoSEQ multiplex PCR; TCRdb stores just in-frame clones and leaves some out. This sample yields some 26,000 clones, of which around 85% are seen a single time; roughly 31% belongs to the top ten. The sample was blood, taken from a patient whose treatment included radiotherapy and nephrectomy. Every receptor here comes from a man in his 60s with renal cell carcinoma. CDR3s include the opening cysteine and the closing phenylalanine or tryptophan. A D gene is named only where the DNA matches it firmly. Clone size is given for some rows only: seen once, a few or many times, or a class if the clone is expanded.

NA	NA	TRBV6-5	TRBJ2-7	TGTGCCAGCGCTCCGGGTCAGTCAACCTACGAGCAGTACTTC	CASAPGQSTYEQYF
NA	NA	TRBV6-6	TRBJ1-4	TGTGCCAGCAGTTACGGTTCAACTAATGAAAAACTGTTTTTT	CASSYGSTNEKLFF
NA	NA	TRBV29-1	TRBJ1-1	TGCAGCGTTTCCGGGTTAGGTGAAGCTTTCTTT	CSVSGLGEAFF
TRBD1	few	TRBV2	TRBJ1-1	TGTGCCAGCAGTTCAAACAGGGGTGTAGACACTGAAGCTTTCTTT	CASSSNRGVDTEAFF
TRBD1	NA	TRBV5-5	TRBJ1-2	TGTGCCAGCAGTCTAATCCGTACAGGGGGCGGAGGATATGGCTACACCTTC	CASSLIRTGGGGYGYTF
TRBD2	NA	TRBV14	TRBJ2-3	TGTGCCAGCAGCCCCCCGGGACTAGCGGGAGTCAGAACAGATACGCAGTATTTT	CASSPPGLAGVRTDTQYF
NA	NA	TRBV30	TRBJ1-5	TGTGCATCGGATCGGGGAATGGGTCAGCCCCAGCATTTT	CASDRGMGQPQHF
NA	NA	TRBV6-5	TRBJ2-1	TGTGCCAGCAGATATTCGGGAGAAGAGCAGTTCTTC	CASRYSGEEQFF
NA	NA	TRBV18	TRBJ1-2	TGTGCCAGCTCACCACTAAGAGGGCGCGAATATGGCTACACCTTC	CASSPLRGREYGYTF
TRBD2	once	TRBV5-1	TRBJ2-7	TGCGCCAGCAGGCAGGGACTAGCGGGACCATTCCTCCTATACTTC	CASRQGLAGPFLLYF
TRBD2	NA	TRBV9	TRBJ2-1	TGTGCCAGCAGCTGGGGACTAGCCCGACTGTACAATGAGCAGTTCTTC	CASSWGLARLYNEQFF
TRBD2	few	TRBV29-1	TRBJ2-5	TGCAGCGTCGGGGGGGGCGTAAGGGAGACCCAGTACTTC	CSVGGGVRETQYF
NA	once	TRBV10-3	TRBJ2-4	TGTGCCATCAGTGAGTCGTATGGTACTCAGTACTTC	CAISESYGTQYF
TRBD1	NA	TRBV6-1	TRBJ1-2	TGTGCCAGCAGTGAGCAGGGGGCCGATGGCTACACCTTC	CASSEQGADGYTF
NA	NA	TRBV10-3	TRBJ2-3	TGTGCCATCAGTGAGAAATCTGCCCGTCCTCCGCAGTATTTT	CAISEKSARPPQYF
NA	NA	TRBV6-1	TRBJ2-3	TGTGCCAGCAGTGAAGCAATTGGTACGCAGTATTTT	CASSEAIGTQYF
NA	NA	TRBV18	TRBJ2-6	TGTGCCAGCTCACCACCGGTCAGCCCCTCTGGGGCCAACGTCCTGACTTTC	CASSPPVSPSGANVLTF
TRBD1	NA	TRBV9	TRBJ2-3	TGTGCCAGCAGCCCCCGTGGGACAGGGACAGATACGCAGTATTTT	CASSPRGTGTDTQYF
NA	NA	TRBV5-1	TRBJ1-6	TGCGCCAGCAGGGACTACCCTGATAATTCACCCCTCCACTTT	CASRDYPDNSPLHF
TRBD2	NA	TRBV7-2	TRBJ2-7	TGTGCCAGCAGCTTAACTAGCGGGGATTACGAGCAGTACTTC	CASSLTSGDYEQYF
NA	NA	TRBV5-5	TRBJ1-5	TGTGCCAGCAGCTTGGGTCTAACCCGTAGCAATCAGCCCCAGCATTTT	CASSLGLTRSNQPQHF
NA	NA	TRBV4-3	TRBJ1-1	TGCGCCAGCAGCCAACGGGGATTTGGCACTGAAGCTTTCTTT	CASSQRGFGTEAFF
NA	NA	TRBV11-2	TRBJ1-1	TGTGCCAGCAGCTTAGCGGCATACACTGAAGCTTTCTTT	CASSLAAYTEAFF
TRBD1	NA	TRBV30	TRBJ1-4	TGTGCCTGGTACAGGGGGCGAAAAACTGTTTTT	CAWYRGRKTVF
NA	NA	TRBV19	TRBJ2-7	TGTGCCAGTACCCTGGGGGCTAGCGGCCTTTACGAGCAGTACTTC	CASTLGASGLYEQYF
NA	NA	TRBV11-2	TRBJ2-1	TGTGCCAGCAGCTTAGGGGCGGACTCCTACAATGAGCAGTTCTTC	CASSLGADSYNEQFF
NA	NA	TRBV6-5	TRBJ1-2	TGTGCCAGCAGATCTTCGGCTTCCAACTATGGCTACACCTTC	CASRSSASNYGYTF
NA	NA	TRBV9	TRBJ1-6	TGTGCCAGCAGCGTAGCGGGCGGTAATTCACCCCTCCACTTT	CASSVAGGNSPLHF
NA	NA	TRBV6-6	TRBJ2-3	TGTGCCAGCAGTTACTCGCGGGGTGTAGTCACAGATACGCAGTATTTT	CASSYSRGVVTDTQYF
TRBD1	few	TRBV25-1	TRBJ1-1	TGTGCCAGCATGGGGATTCGGGACAGGGTCAACACTGAAGCTTTCTTT	CASMGIRDRVNTEAFF
NA	NA	TRBV29-1	TRBJ2-3	TGCAGCGTTAGTTGGGATACGCAGTATTTT	CSVSWDTQYF
NA	NA	TRBV5-1	TRBJ2-5	TGCGCCAGCAGCTTTGGGGGGCTCCAAGAGACCCAGTACTTC	CASSFGGLQETQYF
NA	NA	TRBV11-3	TRBJ2-3	TGTGCCAGCAGCTCTCGAGGAGATACGCAGTATTTT	CASSSRGDTQYF
NA	once	TRBV7-8	TRBJ2-7	TGTGCCAGCAGCCCAGACGGGGGTAAGCAGTACTTC	CASSPDGGKQYF
TRBD2	NA	TRBV10-3	TRBJ2-3	TGTGCCATCAGCGAAACCGGGACTAGCGGGAGTACAGATACGCAGTATTTT	CAISETGTSGSTDTQYF
NA	NA	TRBV4-3	TRBJ2-3	TGCGCCAGCAGCCAAGACTGGCGGGAAATGAGTACAGATACGCAGTATTTT	CASSQDWREMSTDTQYF